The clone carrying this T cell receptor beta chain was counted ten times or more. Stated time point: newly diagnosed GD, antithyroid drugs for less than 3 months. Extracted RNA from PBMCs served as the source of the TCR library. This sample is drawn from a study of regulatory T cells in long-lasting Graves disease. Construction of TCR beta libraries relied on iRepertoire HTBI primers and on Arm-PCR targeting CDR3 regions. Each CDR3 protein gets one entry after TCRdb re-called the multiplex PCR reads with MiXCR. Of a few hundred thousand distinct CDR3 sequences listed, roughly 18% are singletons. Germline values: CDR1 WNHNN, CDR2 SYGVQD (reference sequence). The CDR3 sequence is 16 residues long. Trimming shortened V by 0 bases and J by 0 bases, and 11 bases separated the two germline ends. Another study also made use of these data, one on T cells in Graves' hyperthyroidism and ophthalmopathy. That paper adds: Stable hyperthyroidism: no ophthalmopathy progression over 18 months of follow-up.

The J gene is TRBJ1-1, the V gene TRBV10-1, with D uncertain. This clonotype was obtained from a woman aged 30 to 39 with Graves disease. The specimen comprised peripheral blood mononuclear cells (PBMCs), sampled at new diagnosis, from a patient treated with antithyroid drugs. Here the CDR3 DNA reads TGCGCCAGCAGTGAGTCCGTGACACCGATGAACACTGAAGCTTTCTTT. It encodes CASSESVTPMNTEAFF.